The 19 T cell receptor beta chains below come from one sample, sequenced in a study of PD-1 blockade in classical Hodgkin lymphoma. Time point here: newly diagnosed, previously untreated cHL patient sample. Sequencing was performed with immunoSEQ multiplex PCR; in TCRdb, only in-frame clones are kept and a portion is missing. This table holds tens of thousands of clones, approximately 90% found once. The source material was peripheral blood mononuclear cells (PBMCs). The receptors were sampled from a human donor with classical Hodgkin lymphoma.

The rearrangement joins TRBV5-1 to TRBJ1-2, with a possible D match to TRBD1 (5 bases). This CDR3 has 14 amino acids. Germline assignment: CDR1 SGHRS and CDR2 YFSETQ. The germline V and J ends were trimmed by 5 bases and 8 bases, with 19 bases remaining between them. This chain's CDR3 is CASRYDRLPSGYTF. CDR3 nucleotide sequence: TGCGCCAGCAGATACGACAGACTCCCGTCGGGCTACACCTTC.

The rearrangement links TRBV6-1 to TRBJ1-2; D remains unclear. CDR1 is MNHNS, CDR2 SASEGT, per germline. The V and J ends lost 8 bases and 4 bases respectively, with 17 bases between them. This CDR3 comprises 14 residues. As DNA, the CDR3 is TGTGCCAGCCCACGGGAGGCGTCTGGCTATGGCTACACCTTC. Its protein is CASPREASGYGYTF.

This clone appeared a few times. The chain recombines TRBV6-5 with TRBJ2-5; 10 nucleotides align to TRBD2. The trim removed 5 bases at V and 5 bases at J, leaving 5 bases unmatched. This CDR3 has 14 residues. The germline V gene has CDR1 MNHEY and CDR2 SVGAGI. This CDR3 is CASSKREGRETQYF. For the CDR3, the DNA is TGTGCCAGCAGTAAGCGGGAGGGCCGGGAGACCCAGTACTTC.

This sequence joins TRBV28 and TRBJ1-5, with a tentative D call TRBD1 (5 bases). Germline V gives CDR1 MDHEN, CDR2 SYDVKM. V lost 5 bases and J 2 bases, leaving 16 bases between the germline ends. The CDR3 length is 16 residues. CDR3 bases: TGTGCCAGCAGTCTAACGGGACTATTCCGCAATCAGCCCCAGCATTTT. It specifies CASSLTGLFRNQPQHF.

This clone was counted a single time. The chain uses TRBV27 and TRBJ2-7, with unresolved D. V lost 5 bases and J lost 2, with 19 bases in between. The CDR3 contains 16 residues. From germline, CDR1 is MNHEY and CDR2 SMNVEV (reference sequence). CDR3 sequence: CASSPDIGQRTYEQYF. The DNA for the CDR3 is TGTGCCAGCAGTCCAGACATTGGTCAGCGAACCTACGAGCAGTACTTC.

This clone was picked up one time. This chain links TRBV5-1 with TRBJ2-7; D call uncertain. Trimming left V 3 bases short and J 0 bases short, with 13 bases between. Germline V gives CDR1 SGHRS, CDR2 YFSETQ. The CDR3 runs to 15 residues. CDR3 DNA sequence: TGCGCCAGCAGCTCGGGTGGGCCCTACTCCTACGAGCAGTACGTC. Amino acids: CASSSGGPYSYEQYV.

V and J are TRBV14 and TRBJ2-1, with D perhaps matching TRBD2 (6 bases). The V and J ends lost 3 bases and 1 base respectively, with 19 bases between them. CDR3 size: 18 residues. The germline gives CDR1 SGHDN, CDR2 FVKESK. The CDR3 DNA sequence: TGTGCCAGCAGCCACATCAGAACGGGAGAGGAGTCCTACAATGAGCAGTTCTTC. Protein product: CASSHIRTGEESYNEQFF.

V and J are TRBV5-1 and TRBJ1-3, with a weak D call TRBD1 (5 bases). CDR1 SGHRS and CDR2 YFSETQ come from the germline V gene. Trimming removed 3 bases at V and 0 bases at J, with 10 bases between. CDR3 length: 15 residues. CDR3 in amino acids: CASSSTANSGNTIYF. The CDR3 DNA is TGCGCCAGCAGCTCGACAGCGAACTCTGGAAACACCATATATTTT.

The chain carries TRBV4-1 and TRBJ2-3; 13 nucleotides match TRBD2. The germline gives CDR1 MGHRA, CDR2 YSYEKL. The CDR3 has 15 residues. J gave up 4 bases and V 5 bases, and 3 bases lay outside the gene matches. CDR3 DNA sequence: TGCGCCAGCAGCTTCGGACTAGCGGGAGCAGATACGCAGTATTTT. This sequence encodes CASSFGLAGADTQYF.

The chain links TRBV5-6 to TRBJ2-2; D gene uncertain. From germline, CDR1 is SGHDT and CDR2 YYEEEE. Trimming pared 2 bases from V and 5 bases from J, leaving 4 bases between. The length of the CDR3 is 12 residues. The chain's CDR3 is CASSFSTGELFF. CDR3 in DNA: TGTGCCAGCAGCTTCTCTACCGGGGAGCTGTTTTTT.

V is TRBV6-1 and J is TRBJ1-4, with unresolved D. This CDR3 contains 14 residues. V lost 1 base, J lost 0 bases, and 3 bases lay in between. Germline V lookup: CDR1 MNHNS, CDR2 SASEGT. CDR3 DNA sequence: TGTGCCAGCAGTGAAGTGGCAACTAATGAAAAACTGTTTTTT. Translating it yields CASSEVATNEKLFF.

The chain carries TRBV19 and TRBJ1-3; D unresolved. This CDR3 is built from 15 residues. CDR1 is LNHDA and CDR2 is SQIVND in the germline V gene (reference sequence). V was trimmed by 5 bases and J by 2 bases, leaving 13 bases between them. The CDR3 DNA is TGTGCCAGTAGTTGGGAGGGAAGACCTGGAAACACCATATATTTT. The encoded protein is CASSWEGRPGNTIYF.

This chain joins TRBV28 and TRBJ2-7, with 7 bases fitting TRBD2. V lost 5 bases, J lost 7 bases, and 8 bases stayed unmatched. CDR1 is MDHEN, CDR2 SYDVKM, per germline. CDR3 length equals 13 residues. The CDR3 protein is CASSPSGSREQYF. The CDR3 DNA sequence: TGTGCCAGCAGTCCTAGCGGCTCCCGAGAGCAGTACTTC.

V usage is TRBV11-2 and J usage is TRBJ1-4; D gene unclear. V lost 1 base to trimming and J lost 7 bases, with 16 bases between them. Germline CDR1 is SGHAT and CDR2 is FQNNGV. This CDR3 is 16 amino acids long. DNA for the CDR3: TGTGCCAGCAGCTTAGGGCACGATAGTTCGCCTGAAAAACTGTTTTTT. Translated: CASSLGHDSSPEKLFF.

This clone was picked up one time. V usage is TRBV28 and J usage is TRBJ2-2, with 7 bases fitting TRBD2. This CDR3 is 15 amino acids long. Germline CDR1 reads MDHEN; CDR2 reads SYDVKM. V was pared by 8 bases and J by 4 bases, with 10 bases of the junction left unmatched. The CDR3 loop reads CASLDGGRGTGELFF. CDR3 DNA: TGTGCCAGCCTGGATGGCGGGAGAGGCACCGGGGAGCTGTTTTTT.

V is TRBV28 and J is TRBJ2-7; D gene ambiguous. The CDR3 has 11 residues. V dropped 4 bases and J dropped 2 bases, with 3 bases sitting between them. CDR1 is MDHEN, CDR2 SYDVKM, per germline. The CDR3 here is CASSSPYEQYF. CDR3 DNA sequence: TGTGCCAGCAGTTCTCCCTACGAGCAGTACTTC. The entire variable domain, with the rest obtained from reference TRBV28 and TRBJ2-7, is as follows: DVKVTQSSRYLVKRTGEKVFLECVQDMDHENMFWYRQDPGLGLRLIYFSYDVKMKEKGDIPEGYSVSREKKERFSLILESASTNQTSMYLCASSSPYEQYFGPGTRLTVT.

This chain connects TRBV6-5 to TRBJ2-3; the D gene is possibly TRBD2 (5 bases). Trimming stripped 3 bases from V and 2 bases from J, with 9 bases between. The CDR3 runs to 14 residues. Germline assignment: CDR1 MNHEY and CDR2 SVGAGI. CDR3 amino acids: CASSYRGTTDTQYF. CDR3 nucleotides: TGTGCCAGCAGTTATCGGGGAACCACAGATACGCAGTATTTT.

The V and J genes are TRBV10-1 and TRBJ1-1; D gene unclear. CDR3 length: 14 amino acids. Trimming shortened V by 6 bases and J by 5 bases, and 16 bases separated the two germline ends. Germline V gene lookup returns CDR1 WNHNN and CDR2 SYGVQD (reference sequence). CDR3 amino acids: CASSPLWGGTEAFF. As DNA, the CDR3 is TGCGCCAGCAGCCCTCTTTGGGGAGGGACTGAAGCTTTCTTT.

The chain is built from TRBV5-4 and TRBJ2-3, with a weak D call TRBD2 (7 bases). With 5 bases removed from V and 6 bases from J, the gap between germline ends came to 25 bases. Looked up from germline, CDR1 is SGHNT and CDR2 is YYREEE (reference sequence). This CDR3 region has 17 residues. CDR3 sequence (DNA): TGTGCCAGCAGTCATGCGTGGCTAGCGGAGGGGGGGGATACGCAGTATTTT. It yields the protein CASSHAWLAEGGDTQYF.